This T cell receptor beta chain originates from a study of T-cell memory formation after mild COVID-19. Study overall: Clusters of TCRs were largely donor specific. The study, taken as a whole, reports: From day 15 to 85, contracting clones were balanced between CD4 and CD8, whereas later expanders leaned toward CD4+.

Comment on this clonotype: Its antigen is as yet unknown.

Between the trimmed V and J ends, which lost 5 bases and 4 bases, there was a span of 14 bases. The CDR3 contains 14 residues. CDR1 and CDR2 from the germline V gene are MNHEY and SVGAGI. TCRdb ran MiXCR on the 5' RACE reads and lists one entry per CDR3 protein. Of roughly 310,000 distinct CDR3 sequences in the sample, about 16% were seen once. The rearrangement links TRBV6-5 to TRBJ1-2; tentatively, D is TRBD1 (6 bases). Material for sequencing was PBMCs or a T cell subset sorted from them (not recorded which). This clonotype was obtained from a man aged 18 to 35 who had mild COVID-19 (a few samples of this study predate the infection). Cell type and time point are not known. The CDR3 is CASSPGTSTYGYTF. The DNA of the CDR3 is TGTGCCAGCAGTCCCGGGACATCCACCTATGGCTACACCTTC.